The clone carrying this T cell receptor (beta chain) showed up many times. Antigen: not known. The CDR3 is 15 residues long. Germline-derived CDR1 and CDR2 are LGHDT and YNNKEL (reference sequence). The V and J ends lost 1 base and 2 bases respectively, with 11 bases between them. Time point: newly diagnosed GD, antithyroid drugs for less than 3 months. Construction of the TCR library relied on RNA isolated from PBMCs. Blood from the periphery, 8 to 9.5 milliliters in all, was drawn into EDTA tubes. Sequencing libraries for TCR beta were prepared with iRepertoire HTBI primers and Arm-PCR of CDR3 regions. Per the original methods: Detected in the samples were 62 TRBV and 15 or so TRBJ segments. TCRdb reprocessed the multiplex PCR reads via MiXCR and lists one record per CDR3 protein. For this entry, the V and J calls and clone size follow TCRdb and not the study's own pipeline. The sample consists of about 380,000 distinct CDR3 sequences, about 14% of them appearing once.

This entry is derived from a study of regulatory T cells in long-lasting Graves disease. Regarding the study as a whole: Persistent disease samples used TRBV28, TRBJ1-2 and TRBJ2-5 preferentially. Accuracy was possibly reduced by small sample size.

The material was peripheral blood mononuclear cells (PBMCs), obtained at new diagnosis, from a patient treated with antithyroid drugs. This chain connects TRBV3-1 to TRBJ1-2, with a possible D match to TRBD1 (5 bases). This sequence was found in a female donor with Graves disease. CDR3 nucleotide sequence: TGTGCCAGCAGCCAAGTATCCAGGGTCAACTATGGCTACACCTTC. Amino acids: CASSQVSRVNYGYTF.